The 12 T cell receptor beta chains presented below share a single source sample, sequenced in a study of T cell responses to AZD1222 COVID-19 vaccine. TCRdb's table, derived via immunoSEQ multiplex PCR, lists solely in-frame clones and lacks some. The sample carries roughly 130,000 clones, about 88% recorded once. The specimen was peripheral blood, collected on day 0 of AZD1222 vaccination. The receptors stem from an adult in good health.

The chain combines TRBV5-6 with TRBJ1-2, with no clear D. V dropped 1 base and J dropped 8 bases, with 9 bases sitting between them. The CDR3 is made up of 12 amino acids. Germline loops: CDR1 SGHDT, CDR2 YYEEEE. CDR3: CASSLFQAGYTF. CDR3 nucleotides: TGTGCCAGCAGCTTGTTCCAGGCCGGCTACACCTTC. Together with reference TRBV5-6 and TRBJ1-2, the CDR3 gives the full variable domain: DAGVTQSPTHLIKTRGQQVTLRCSPKSGHDTVSWYQQALGQGPQFIFQYYEEEERQRGNFPDRFSGHQFPNYSSELNVNALLLGDSALYLCASSLFQAGYTFGSGTRLTVV.

J is TRBJ2-7 and V is TRBV5-8, with D possibly TRBD2 on 5 matching bases. From germline, CDR1 is SGHTS and CDR2 YDEGEE. V shed 4 bases and J shed 6 bases, with 17 bases lying between them. The CDR3 is 14 residues long. CDR3 protein: CASSSALQAGEQYF. CDR3 coding DNA: TGTGCCAGCAGCAGTGCGCTCCAGGCGGGCGAGCAGTACTTC.

The rearrangement uses TRBV2 and TRBJ1-4; D gene uncertain. The V and J ends lost 7 bases and 1 base respectively, with 7 bases between them. The CDR3 spans 13 residues. Germline loops: CDR1 SNHLY, CDR2 FYNNEI. Here the CDR3 reads CASNPGTNEKLFF. The CDR3 bases are TGTGCCAGCAACCCGGGAACTAATGAAAAACTGTTTTTT. Full variable domain (missing parts from reference TRBV2 and TRBJ1-4): EPEVTQTPSHQVTQMGQEVILRCVPISNHLYFYWYRQILGQKVEFLVSFYNNEISEKSEIFDDQFSVERPDGSNFTLKIRSTKLEDSAMYFCASNPGTNEKLFFGSGTQLSVL.

The rearrangement uses TRBV11-3 and TRBJ1-1; 7 nucleotides align to TRBD1. This CDR3 is 13 amino acids long. Germline CDR1 is SGHNT and CDR2 is YENEEA. Trimming took 5 bases from V and 4 from J; bases not matched to a gene: 4. CDR3 sequence reads: CASSRDSLTEAFF. DNA of the CDR3: TGTGCCAGCAGCCGGGACAGTCTCACTGAAGCTTTCTTT. Supplemented by reference TRBV11-3 and TRBJ1-1, the full variable domain reads EAGVVQSPRYKIIEKKQPVAFWCNPISGHNTLYWYLQNLGQGPELLIRYENEEAVDDSQLPKDRFSAERLKGVDSTLKIQPAELGDSAVYLCASSRDSLTEAFFGQGTRLTVV.

The rearrangement links TRBV3-1 (or the pseudogene TRBV3-2) to TRBJ1-5, with D unclear. The length of the CDR3 is 16 residues. V was trimmed by 5 bases and J by 3 bases, leaving 17 bases between them. Germline CDR1 reads LGHDT; CDR2 reads YNNKEL (reference sequence). The CDR3 region is CASSEGGGRDNQPQHF. CDR3 nucleotides: TGTGCCAGCAGCGAAGGCGGCGGCAGAGACAATCAGCCCCAGCATTTT.

This sequence joins TRBV7-2 and TRBJ2-1, with D possibly TRBD2 on 5 matching bases. This CDR3 region has 13 residues. The ends were cut back, 1 base at V and 8 bases at J, with 9 bases in the middle. Looked up from germline, CDR1 is SGHTA and CDR2 is FQGNSA. CDR3 sequence reads: CASSLELVDEQFF. CDR3 DNA: TGTGCCAGCAGCTTAGAACTAGTTGATGAGCAGTTCTTC.

V gene TRBV28 combines with J gene TRBJ2-3; possibly TRBD2 for D (5 bases). Germline CDR1 MDHEN, CDR2 SYDVKM. This CDR3 comprises 13 residues. V lost 5 bases to trimming and J lost 4 bases, with 10 bases between them. The chain's CDR3 is CASSRSGADTQYF. Here the CDR3 DNA reads TGTGCCAGCAGTCGATCCGGGGCAGATACGCAGTATTTT.

V gene TRBV27 combines with J gene TRBJ1-5, with TRBD1 matching 9 bases. After removal of 6 bases from V and 4 bases from J, the junction contained 7 bases not matched to a gene. There are 15 residues in the CDR3. CDR1 and CDR2 (germline): MNHEY, SMNVEV (reference sequence). Written as DNA, the CDR3 is TGTGCCAGCAGACCGGGACAGGGAAATAATCAGCCCCAGCATTTT. Protein sequence: CASRPGQGNNQPQHF.

The table lists this clone with a count of one. In the same sample, other DNA sequences code for this CDR3. This rearrangement joins TRBV9 to TRBJ2-1; D may be TRBD1 (5 bases). V was cut by 2 bases and J by 2 bases, with 11 bases left in between. Germline assignment: CDR1 SGDLS and CDR2 YYNGEE. The CDR3 is 15 residues long. The chain's CDR3 is CASSVGQGTYNEQFF. CDR3 nucleotides: TGTGCCAGCAGCGTGGGGCAGGGAACCTACAATGAGCAGTTCTTC. The full variable domain, its missing parts supplied by reference TRBV9 and TRBJ2-1, is DSGVTQTPKHLITATGQRVTLRCSPRSGDLSVYWYQQSLDQGLQFLIQYYNGEERAKGNILERFSAQQFPDLHSELNLSSLELGDSALYFCASSVGQGTYNEQFFGPGTRLTVL.

This chain connects TRBV5-4 to TRBJ2-1; 13 nucleotides agree with TRBD2. Germline CDR1 is SGHNT and CDR2 is YYREEE (reference sequence). This CDR3 is 18 amino acids long. V shed 4 bases, J shed 3 bases, and the junction held 10 bases outside the gene matches. The CDR3 region has the DNA TGTGCCAGCAGCGCGGGACTAGCGGGGCCTAACCACTACAATGAGCAGTTCTTC. Protein: CASSAGLAGPNHYNEQFF.

This chain links TRBV19 with TRBJ2-7; weak D call: TRBD1 (6 bases). Trimming took off 4 bases at V and 1 base at J, with 11 bases between the two ends. Germline V CDR1 and CDR2: LNHDA, SQIVND (reference sequence). This CDR3 spans 14 amino acids. This CDR3 reads CASSTDGTSYEQYF. The CDR3 DNA reads as TGTGCCAGTAGTACCGACGGGACATCCTACGAGCAGTACTTC.

J is TRBJ2-7 and V is TRBV5-4; TRBD1 aligns across 10 bases. The length of the CDR3 is 15 residues. V shed 1 base and J 3 bases; nucleotides not matched to a gene: 4. The germline V gene has CDR1 SGHNT and CDR2 YYREEE (reference sequence). The chain's CDR3 is CASSLRGTGDYEQYF. The CDR3 DNA is TGTGCCAGCAGCTTGAGGGGGACAGGGGACTACGAGCAGTACTTC.